One sample yielded the 26 T cell receptor beta chains listed below, sequenced in a study of cytomegalovirus exposure and HLA in healthy donors. The primer mix had 60 Vbeta and 13 Jbeta primers. Generated by immunoSEQ multiplex PCR, the TCRdb table keeps only in-frame clones and is missing some. The sample has approximately 59,000 clones; less than 70% are singletons. The sample comprised PBMCs. These receptor sequences come from a man aged 25-45 years in good health and CMV-seronegative.

The chain links TRBV6-5 to TRBJ2-7; 9 bases line up with TRBD1. There are 15 residues in the CDR3. Germline V gene lookup returns CDR1 MNHEY and CDR2 SVGAGI. V was clipped by 6 bases and J by 2 bases; unmatched bases: 8. CDR3 protein: CASRKPGQGTYEQYF. The CDR3 bases are TGTGCCAGCAGAAAACCGGGACAGGGAACCTACGAGCAGTACTTC.

V is TRBV7-9 and J is TRBJ1-2, with 10 bases aligning to TRBD1. CDR1 is SEHNR, CDR2 FQNEAQ, per germline (reference sequence). V lost 7 bases, J lost 4 bases, and 6 bases stayed unmatched. The CDR3 consists of 14 residues. The CDR3 region has the DNA TGTGCCAGCACCCTGACAGGGGGCGTCTATGGCTACACCTTC. Its protein is CASTLTGGVYGYTF.

The rearrangement links TRBV19 to TRBJ2-2; a weak D match, TRBD1 (6 bases). The germline CDR1 and CDR2 sequences are LNHDA and SQIVND (reference sequence). The CDR3 sequence is 15 residues long. V lost 1 base, J lost 3 bases, and 9 bases lay in between. CDR3 sequence (DNA): TGTGCCAGTAGTATAGCTCAGGGGCACACCGGGGAGCTGTTTTTT. This codes for CASSIAQGHTGELFF. Drawing the rest from reference TRBV19 and TRBJ2-2, the complete variable domain is DGGITQSPKYLFRKEGQNVTLSCEQNLNHDAMYWYRQDPGQGLRLIYYSQIVNDFQKGDIAEGYSVSREKKESFPLTVTSAQKNPTAFYLCASSIAQGHTGELFFGEGSRLTVL.

There are a few counts of this clone. The chain links TRBV5-6 to TRBJ2-7; 8 nucleotides agree with TRBD1. The V gene end was trimmed by 4 bases and the J gene end by 3 bases; junction bases not matched to a gene: 12. CDR3 length: 16 residues. CDR1 is SGHDT and CDR2 is YYEEEE in the germline V gene. This CDR3 reads CASSAGQGWVLYEQYF. The DNA of the CDR3 is TGTGCCAGCAGCGCCGGACAGGGATGGGTCCTCTACGAGCAGTACTTC.

V usage is TRBV18 and J usage is TRBJ1-4; D uncertain. Per germline, CDR1 KGHSH and CDR2 LQKENI. The germline V and J ends were trimmed by 3 bases and 8 bases, with 13 bases remaining between them. The CDR3 totals 14 residues. The CDR3 sequence is CASSPVQEGEKLFF. CDR3 DNA: TGTGCCAGCTCACCTGTTCAGGAGGGAGAAAAACTGTTTTTT. Complete variable domain (other parts from reference TRBV18 and TRBJ1-4): NAGVMQNPRHLVRRRGQEARLRCSPMKGHSHVYWYRQLPEEGLKFMVYLQKENIIDESGMPKERFSAEFPKEGPSILRIQQVVRGDSAAYFCASSPVQEGEKLFFGSGTQLSVL.

The chain links TRBV9 to TRBJ1-1; D is uncertain. CDR1 and CDR2 from the germline V gene are SGDLS and YYNGEE. V shed 4 bases and J shed 0 bases, with 13 bases lying between them. The CDR3 contains 15 residues. The CDR3: CASSPREFMNTEAFF. In nucleotides, the CDR3 is TGTGCCAGCAGCCCCCGGGAATTCATGAACACTGAAGCTTTCTTT.

V and J are TRBV5-1 and TRBJ2-5, with 7 bases lining up with TRBD1. The ends lost 0 bases at V and 5 bases at J; junction bases unmatched: 1. CDR3 size: 13 residues. CDR1 is SGHRS, CDR2 YFSETQ, per germline. The CDR3: CASSLEGAETQYF. The CDR3 coding sequence is TGCGCCAGCAGCTTGGAGGGGGCGGAGACCCAGTACTTC. The whole variable domain, remainder taken from reference TRBV5-1 and TRBJ2-5, is KAGVTQTPRYLIKTRGQQVTLSCSPISGHRSVSWYQQTPGQGLQFLFEYFSETQRNKGNFPGRFSGRQFSNSRSEMNVSTLELGDSALYLCASSLEGAETQYFGPGTRLLVL.

The chain recombines TRBV2 with TRBJ2-3; D is possibly TRBD2 (6 bases). CDR3 length equals 15 residues. Looked up from germline, CDR1 is SNHLY and CDR2 is FYNNEI. V dropped 6 bases and J dropped 4 bases, with 17 bases sitting between them. CDR3: CASRGLAGRSDTQYF. DNA of the CDR3: TGTGCCAGCAGGGGACTTGCGGGGCGGTCAGATACGCAGTATTTT.

The table lists this clone with a few counts. V gene TRBV5-1 combines with J gene TRBJ1-1, with unresolved D. The germline gives CDR1 SGHRS, CDR2 YFSETQ. This CDR3 comprises 14 residues. V was clipped by 0 bases and J by 2 bases, with 8 bases between them. CDR3 bases: TGCGCCAGCAGCTTGGCCTTGGCAAACACTGAAGCTTTCTTT. The encoded protein is CASSLALANTEAFF.

This clone was observed once. DNA of the CDR3: TGTGCCAGCAGCCACGACAGGGCGGGCGAAAAACTGTTTTTT. It encodes CASSHDRAGEKLFF. The V call is TRBV7-2, the J call TRBJ1-4, with TRBD1 matching 7 bases. CDR1 and CDR2 (germline): SGHTA, FQGNSA. The ends lost 5 bases at V and 8 bases at J; junction bases unmatched: 8. The CDR3 length is 14 residues.

V gene TRBV6-6 combines with J gene TRBJ1-2, with D perhaps matching TRBD1 (5 bases). Germline lookup yields CDR1 MNHNY and CDR2 SVGAGI (reference sequence). The V end lost 7 bases, the J end lost 5 bases, and 20 bases lay between the germline ends. The CDR3 contains 15 residues. CDR3 loop: CASIPGGRGGYGYTF. CDR3 DNA: TGTGCCAGCATCCCCGGGGGGAGGGGAGGATATGGCTACACCTTC.

The rearrangement uses TRBV25-1 and TRBJ1-2; 9 bases agree with TRBD1. The J segment lost 4 bases and the V segment lost 4 bases, leaving 10 bases of the junction unmatched. The CDR3 sequence is 16 residues long. Germline V gene sequence: CDR1 MGHDK, CDR2 SYGVNS. CDR3 DNA: TGTGCCAGCAGTGTTTCCGGGACAGGGCGACTCTATGGCTACACCTTC. Amino acids: CASSVSGTGRLYGYTF.

This clone was found once. V usage is TRBV27 and J usage is TRBJ1-6; unclear D gene. Germline V gene data show CDR1 as MNHEY and CDR2 as SMNVEV (reference sequence). V was cut by 5 bases and J by 8 bases, with 7 bases left in between. CDR3 length: 12 amino acids. The CDR3 loop is CASSTGDSPLHF. CDR3 sequence (DNA): TGTGCCAGCAGTACGGGAGATTCACCCCTCCACTTT.

This clone was recorded once. The CDR3 bases are TGTGCCAGCAGCGCAGGGACTAGCGGAAACACCGGGGAGCTGTTTTTT. This codes for CASSAGTSGNTGELFF. The rearrangement links TRBV9 to TRBJ2-2; 11 bases line up with TRBD2. The J segment lost 2 bases and the V segment lost 3 bases, leaving 3 bases of the junction unmatched. Looked up from germline, CDR1 is SGDLS and CDR2 is YYNGEE. The CDR3 runs 16 residues.

This chain joins TRBV30 and TRBJ1-3; D remains unclear. Trimming left V 7 bases short and J 0 bases short, with 4 bases between. Germline V gives CDR1 GTSNPN, CDR2 SVGIG (reference sequence). The CDR3 runs to 11 residues. The CDR3 protein is CASSSGNTIYF. As DNA, the CDR3 is TGTGCCTCTAGCTCTGGAAACACCATATATTTT.

This clone showed up just a few times. V is TRBV29-1 and J is TRBJ1-4, with no clear D. Germline CDR1 reads SQVTM; CDR2 reads ANQGSEA. Deletions cut 2 bases from V and 8 bases from J, with 15 bases between. There are 14 residues in the CDR3. The CDR3 coding sequence is TGCAGCGTTGAACTAGGAGGGAGTAACGAAAAACTGTTTTTT. This translates into CSVELGGSNEKLFF.

The chain carries TRBV10-2 and TRBJ1-4, with TRBD1 matching over 9 bases. Germline CDR1 reads WSHSY; CDR2 reads SAAADI. J gave up 8 bases and V 7 bases, and 11 bases lay outside the gene matches. The CDR3 runs 15 residues. The chain's CDR3 is CASTPMTGGEEKLFF. DNA for the CDR3: TGCGCCAGCACCCCCATGACAGGGGGGGAAGAAAAACTGTTTTTT.

This clone was counted once. The rearrangement links TRBV9 to TRBJ2-2, with unresolved D. Germline CDR1 SGDLS, CDR2 YYNGEE. The CDR3 consists of 15 residues. Trimming removed 1 base from V and 3 bases from J, with 10 bases in between. CDR3 region: CASSVLDSYTGELFF. The CDR3 DNA reads TGTGCCAGCAGCGTACTCGACTCTTACACCGGGGAGCTGTTTTTT.

This clone came up a few times. The CDR3 DNA reads as TGTGCCAGCAGCTTGGTTGGGACAGGGGTGTACGAGCAGTACTTC. It specifies CASSLVGTGVYEQYF. The V and J genes are TRBV5-6 and TRBJ2-7; 10 nucleotides match TRBD1. CDR3 length: 15 amino acids. The J segment lost 4 bases and the V segment lost 0 bases, leaving 4 bases of the junction unmatched. Germline lookup yields CDR1 SGHDT and CDR2 YYEEEE.

The V and J genes are TRBV7-8 and TRBJ2-7; D possibly corresponds to TRBD1 (6 bases). The germline gives CDR1 SGHVS, CDR2 FQNEAQ. With 3 bases removed from V and 9 bases from J, the gap between germline ends came to 18 bases. This CDR3 comprises 14 residues. For the CDR3, the DNA is TGTGCCAGCAGCTTCATATCCGGGACAATAGGGCAGTACTTC. Protein: CASSFISGTIGQYF.

V usage is TRBV6-5 and J usage is TRBJ2-7; 7 positions match TRBD1. The CDR3 runs 14 residues. The germline V gene encodes CDR1 MNHEY and CDR2 SVGAGI. After removal of 6 bases from V and 2 bases from J, the junction contained 7 bases not matched to a gene. CDR3 amino acids: CASSSGTVPYEQYF. The CDR3 DNA sequence: TGTGCCAGCAGCTCCGGGACAGTTCCCTACGAGCAGTACTTC.

The count of this clone is one. The chain links TRBV5-1 to TRBJ1-6; 9 bases fit TRBD1. CDR1 is SGHRS, CDR2 YFSETQ, per germline. The CDR3 is 13 amino acids. V gave up 3 bases and J gave up 8 bases; unmatched junction bases: 0. The CDR3 is CASSWDRDSPLHF. For the CDR3, the DNA is TGCGCCAGCAGCTGGGACAGGGATTCACCCCTCCACTTT.

This sequence joins TRBV5-6 and TRBJ1-3, with D possibly being TRBD1 (6 bases). V was pared by 4 bases and J by 2 bases, with 10 bases between. The CDR3 runs to 14 residues. Germline assignment: CDR1 SGHDT and CDR2 YYEEEE. In DNA form, the CDR3 reads TGTGCCAGCAGCCATGACAGGACTGGAAACACCATATATTTT. It specifies CASSHDRTGNTIYF. Full variable domain (remainder filled in from reference TRBV5-6 and TRBJ1-3): DAGVTQSPTHLIKTRGQQVTLRCSPKSGHDTVSWYQQALGQGPQFIFQYYEEEERQRGNFPDRFSGHQFPNYSSELNVNALLLGDSALYLCASSHDRTGNTIYFGEGSWLTVV.

The rearrangement links TRBV15 to TRBJ2-2; D is possibly TRBD2 (5 bases). The CDR3 is 13 amino acids. The germline CDR1 and CDR2 sequences are LNHNV and YYDKDF (reference sequence). V lost 2 bases and J 5 bases, leaving 6 bases between the germline ends. CDR3 in DNA: TGTGCCACCAGCAGACGGGGTACCGGGGAGCTGTTTTTT. Protein: CATSRRGTGELFF. Full variable domain (missing parts from reference TRBV15 and TRBJ2-2): DAMVIQNPRYQVTQFGKPVTLSCSQTLNHNVMYWYQQKSSQAPKLLFHYYDKDFNNEADTPDNFQSRRPNTSFCFLDIRSPGLGDTAMYLCATSRRGTGELFFGEGSRLTVL.

As for this clone: A junction boundary mismatches the germline segment, possibly from a read error. This chain connects TRBV6-1 to TRBJ2-5; weak D call: TRBD1 (5 bases). The CDR3 loop spans 13 amino acids. Germline V lookup: CDR1 MNHNS, CDR2 SASEGT. The CDR3 reads CASTVRGLETQYF. CDR3 DNA: TGTGCAAGCACCGTTAGGGGTCTGGAGACCCAGTACTTC.

This chain joins TRBV29-1 and TRBJ2-7, with D tentatively TRBD2 (5 bases). The V and J ends lost 4 bases and 1 base respectively, with 11 bases between them. Germline V lookup: CDR1 SQVTM, CDR2 ANQGSEA. The CDR3 length is 13 residues. CDR3 nucleotide sequence: TGCAGCGTTGCTGGCGGGTTTTCCTACGAGCAGTACTTC. This encodes CSVAGGFSYEQYF.